Given below is one T cell receptor beta chain in context. Sequenced by immunoSEQ multiplex PCR; TCRdb stores in-frame clones only, minus some. The sample holds about 2.1 million clones; about 94% are singletons and the top ten take 1.5% to 2%. The data were obtained in a study of shared clonotypes between healthy human individuals. The CDR3 is made up of 15 amino acids. The trim removed 4 bases at V and 6 bases at J, leaving 12 bases unmatched. Germline V lookup: CDR1 SEHNR, CDR2 FQNEAQ (reference sequence). Terminally differentiated effector memory CD45RA+ cells were left out of the naive CD8 fraction, which was CD45RO-negative and positively selected for CCR7. Nashville, Tennessee was home to all donors, who were Caucasian adults.

The rearrangement joins TRBV7-9 to TRBJ2-7, with TRBD2 matching over 7 bases. Material for sequencing was naive CD8+ T cells from PBMCs. The clonotype originates from a man in his late teens or twenties in good health. Some clones in this sample may be carry-over from other donors' samples. CDR3 in DNA: TGTGCCAGCAGCTCATTAAACAGCGGGGTCGGCGAGCAGTACTTC. Amino acids: CASSSLNSGVGEQYF.